One and the same sample provided the 18 T cell receptor delta chains below, sequenced in a study of gamma-delta T cells after stem cell transplantation. TCRdb fed the RT-PCR reads to CATT. Of 15,000 to 17,000 delta-chain clones listed, less than 10% are singletons. Sequencing used gamma-delta T cells. The receptors derive from a human donor. It is not recorded whose cells these are; they may come from a transplant donor.

The V gene is TRDV2, the J gene TRDJ1; 7 positions agree with TRDD3. The CDR3 runs 18 residues. V lost 0 bases to trimming and J lost 3 bases; unmatched junction nucleotides: 15. Germline values: CDR1 GEAIGNYY, CDR2 EKD. The CDR3 region has the DNA TGTGCCTGTGACACCGTCTCCCCCCTGGTGGATACGCCCGATAAACTCATCTTT. Translating it yields CACDTVSPLVDTPDKLIF.

This clone was detected a few times. A far bigger clonotype differs at one base, so this is likely a read error. Other DNA sequences from this sample encode an identical CDR3 as well. This chain joins TRDV2 and TRDJ3; a weak D match, TRDD3 (5 bases). Germline assignment: CDR1 GEAIGNYY and CDR2 EKD. This CDR3 contains 19 residues. The CDR3 region has the DNA TGTGCCTGTGACACCGTCGAGGAATCCAGCTCCTGGGACACCCGGCAGATGTTTTTC. It specifies CACDTVEESSSWDTRQMFF.

This clone turned up a few times. TCRdb lists the protein of a much larger clone for this DNA, which differs at residue 5, so this is likely a read error; the protein given here is translated from the DNA itself. The same CDR3 arises from other DNA sequences in this sample as well. V usage is TRDV3 and J usage is TRDJ1, with TRDD2 identical over 7 bases. CDR1 TVYSNPD and CDR2 GDNSRS come from the germline V gene (reference sequence). With 2 bases clipped from V and 10 bases from J, the junction kept 19 bases outside the gene matches. The CDR3 runs 15 residues. The DNA of the CDR3 is TGTGCCTTTTCACACCTTCCTCTGTACACCTATACACTCATCTTT. Its translation: CAFSHLPLYTYTLIF. The full variable domain, its missing parts supplied by reference TRDV3 and TRDJ1, is CDKVTQSSPDQTVASGSEVVLLCTYDTVYSNPDLFWYRIRPDYSFQFVFYGDNSRSEGADFTQGRFSVKHILTQKAFHLVISPVRTEDSATYYCAFSHLPLYTYTLIFGKGTRVTVEP.

This clone was detected a few times. The protein in TCRdb stems from a much larger clone and differs at residue 21 from this DNA's translation, likely a read error; here the protein is translated from the DNA. The CDR3 protein is CALPGDGPLPTMGDPIETDKFIF. The CDR3 nucleotides are TGTGCTCTGCCAGGGGACGGCCCCCTGCCGACCATGGGGGATCCCATCGAGACCGATAAATTCATCTTT. The chain combines TRDV1 with TRDJ1; 8 bases match TRDD3. This CDR3 has 23 residues. CDR1 and CDR2 from the germline V gene are TSWWSYY and QGS.

A remark on this clone: The protein recorded in TCRdb matches a much larger clone and deviates from this DNA's translation at residue 11, suggesting a read error; the protein here is obtained by translating the DNA. The chain links TRDV1 to TRDJ1, with D tentatively TRDD3 (6 bases). This CDR3 region has 23 residues. The germline V gene encodes CDR1 TSWWSYY and CDR2 QGS. Trimming took off 0 bases at V and 0 bases at J, with 32 bases between the two ends. In nucleotides, the CDR3 is TGTGCTCTTGGGGAACTAGTCCCTAAAGCCAATCGGCCCCTGGTGGGGGACACCGATAAACTCATCTTT. Amino acids: CALGELVPKANRPLVGDTDKLIF.

This clone was observed a handful of times. Only one base separates this from a far larger clonotype, so it likely reflects a read error. Other nucleotide sequences in the sample specify the same CDR3. The CDR3: CACDTVTGGQTTYTDKLIF. Written as DNA, the CDR3 is TGTGCCTGTGACACTGTCACTGGGGGACAGACTACGTACACCGATAAACTCATCTTT. The gene calls are TRDV2 and TRDJ1, with 9 bases that match TRDD3. Germline values: CDR1 GEAIGNYY, CDR2 EKD. The CDR3 runs to 19 residues. After removal of 1 base from V and 0 bases from J, the junction contained 14 bases not matched to a gene.

Worth noting for this clone: The TCRdb protein, from a much larger clone, departs from this DNA's translation at residue 7, likely by read error; the protein shown derives from the DNA. The chain combines TRDV2 with TRDJ1; 7 nucleotides align to TRDD3. The germline V gene has CDR1 GEAIGNYY and CDR2 EKD. V gave up 2 bases and J gave up 0 bases; unmatched junction bases: 17. This CDR3 region has 19 residues. The CDR3 DNA is TGTGCCTGTGACAACCTGGGGGGGGGGACCCGCTCGTACACCGATAAACTCATCTTT. It translates to CACDNLGGGTRSYTDKLIF.

For this clone: The TCRdb protein, from a much larger clone, departs from this DNA's translation at residue 6, likely by read error; the protein shown derives from the DNA. This sequence joins TRDV2 and TRDJ1; the match to TRDD3 covers 10 bases. The CDR3 has 22 amino acids. Trimming took 2 bases from V and 4 from J; bases not matched to a gene: 27. CDR1 GEAIGNYY and CDR2 EKD come from the germline V gene. The CDR3 sequence: CACDKLPTSVLGDNRADDKLIF. In nucleotides, the CDR3 is TGTGCCTGTGACAAGCTTCCTACCTCGGTCCTGGGGGATAACAGAGCGGACGATAAACTCATCTTT.

This clone was recorded at least ten times. The same CDR3 can be traced to other DNA sequences in this sample. J is TRDJ1 and V is TRDV1; 10 bases align to TRDD3. The V segment lost 4 bases and the J segment 1 base; nucleotides outside the gene matches: 27. This CDR3 comprises 23 residues. Germline values: CDR1 TSWWSYY, CDR2 QGS. Written as DNA, the CDR3 is TGTGCTCTTGGGGGAATTGACCTTCCTAACTCCGTACTGGGGGATCAAGGCACCGATAAACTCATCTTT. It is translated as CALGGIDLPNSVLGDQGTDKLIF.

This clone has more than one count but fewer than ten. Given a far larger clone just one base away, this is likely a sequencing read error. At the DNA level, this CDR3 is encoded by other sequences in the same sample as well. This rearrangement joins TRDV2 to TRDJ1; 11 bases agree with TRDD3. J gave up 3 bases and V 3 bases, and 14 bases lay outside the gene matches. Germline CDR1 reads GEAIGNYY; CDR2 reads EKD. The CDR3 loop spans 18 amino acids. CDR3 loop: CACDPVLGDTTDADKLIF. CDR3 in DNA: TGTGCCTGTGACCCTGTCCTGGGGGATACCACGGACGCCGATAAACTCATCTTT.

As regards this clone: A read error likely explains this, since a far larger clone differs by one base. This sample also contains other DNA sequences that code for the same CDR3. The chain joins TRDV1 to TRDJ1; 13 positions match TRDD3. CDR1 and CDR2 from the germline V gene are TSWWSYY and QGS. This CDR3 comprises 21 residues. The CDR3 nucleotides are TGTGCCCTTGGGGAAATTTCCTACCCCCTCCTACTGGGGGATACGCTGGGTAAACTCATCTTT. This sequence encodes CALGEISYPLLLGDTLGKLIF.

In the case of this clone: The translation of this DNA and the TCRdb protein of a much larger clone differ at residue 5, probably owing to a read error; the protein shown here is translated from the DNA. The chain couples TRDV2 to TRDJ1; 11 bases are shared with TRDD3. The CDR3 totals 20 residues. Looked up from germline, CDR1 is GEAIGNYY and CDR2 is EKD. V was clipped by 3 bases and J by 0 bases; unmatched bases: 17. In DNA form, the CDR3 reads TGTGCCTGTGACGCCGGAAGCTTGATGGGGGATACGAAGTACACCGATAAACTCATCTTT. Translated: CACDAGSLMGDTKYTDKLIF.

Comments on this clone: Translating this DNA gives a protein that differs at residue 12 from the TCRdb one, which belongs to a much larger clone; a read error is likely, and the protein shown is this translation. The chain combines TRDV2 with TRDJ1; the match to TRDD3 covers 8 bases. Germline V lookup: CDR1 GEAIGNYY, CDR2 EKD. Trimming took 0 bases from V and 11 from J; bases not matched to a gene: 13. The CDR3 runs to 15 residues. CDR3 nucleotides: TGTGCCTGTGACACCGTGGGGGATCAAACCGATCACCTCATCTTT. Its protein product is CACDTVGDQTDHLIF.

This clone has a handful of counts. TCRdb pairs this DNA with a much larger clone's protein that differs at residue 7, likely a read error; the protein shown was translated from the DNA. The same CDR3 is also encoded by other DNA sequences in this sample. The rearrangement joins TRDV2 to TRDJ1; TRDD2 is a possible D gene (5 bases). This CDR3 comprises 21 residues. Germline-derived CDR1 and CDR2 are GEAIGNYY and EKD. Trimming left V 1 base short and J 0 bases short, with 29 bases between. CDR3 bases: TGTGCCTGTGACACTATAAGCTCTTCCCGTCGTACGGGGCTGTACACCGATAAACTCATCTTT. Amino acids: CACDTISSSRRTGLYTDKLIF.

About this clone: Its ends do not fully match the called genes, so a read error is possible. The genes are TRDV2 and TRDJ1, with 10 bases that match TRDD3. CDR1 is GEAIGNYY, CDR2 EKD, per germline. The CDR3 has 20 amino acids. The CDR3 protein is CACDPLTGGSSSLYNDTLIF. In nucleotides, the CDR3 is TGTGCCTGTGACCCCCTTACTGGGGGATCATCCTCCCTTTACAACGATACACTCATCTTT.

In its sample, this clone was seen a few times. This likely reflects a read error, since a far larger clone is one base away. Different DNA sequences within this sample yield the same CDR3. The rearrangement links TRDV2 to TRDJ1, with 13 bases fitting TRDD3. The CDR3 length is 19 residues. Germline V gene sequence: CDR1 GEAIGNYY, CDR2 EKD. Germline trimming cut 7 bases from V and 0 bases from J; bases unmatched to any gene: 16. CDR3 amino acids: CACEPVLGDTRRYTDKLIF. CDR3 nucleotide sequence: TGTGCCTGCGAACCTGTACTGGGGGATACGCGGAGGTACACCGATAAACTCATCTTT.

With regard to this clone: The protein held in TCRdb is that of a much larger clone and does not match this DNA's translation at residue 12, likely because of a read error; the protein shown is translated from the DNA. This sample also contains other DNA sequences that code for the same CDR3. The chain has TRDV2 and TRDJ1, with a possible D match to TRDD3 (5 bases). The CDR3 is 15 amino acids. CDR1 and CDR2 (germline): GEAIGNYY, EKD. DNA for the CDR3: TGTGCCTGTGACACCGTGTTGGGGAGACCCGATAACCTCATCTTT. Protein sequence: CACDTVLGRPDNLIF.

This clone has a handful of counts. TCRdb shows a much larger clone's protein in place of this DNA's translation, and the two differ at residue 16, likely through a read error; the protein shown is translated from the DNA. V and J are TRDV3 and TRDJ1; no clear D. This CDR3 comprises 20 residues. Germline V gene sequence: CDR1 TVYSNPD, CDR2 GDNSRS (reference sequence). The CDR3 here is CAFPDPPQDCGADHTNKLIF. CDR3 sequence (DNA): TGTGCCTTTCCCGATCCTCCCCAAGATTGCGGAGCAGACCACACCAATAAACTCATCTTT.